This T cell receptor (beta chain) was sequenced during a study of blood T cell repertoires in COVID-19. Across the whole study: Spain, Italy and the United States supplied samples that represented acute and convalescent COVID-19. In each case, the material was cDNA or gDNA derived from T cells, B-cell-depleted T cells, or PBMCs.

Per the original data handling: Reference gene primers were amplified, and this amplification served to estimate nucleated cell counts. Data came from immunoSEQ multiplex PCR; TCRdb stores just in-frame clones and leaves some out. Clonal size and the V and J genes are those of that table, whereas D and trimming came from the DNA. The data show a few hundred thousand clones, about 80% seen once. From germline, CDR1 is SGHDN and CDR2 FVKESK. This CDR3 region has 16 residues. Trimming pared 2 bases from V and 3 bases from J, leaving 17 bases between. The J gene is TRBJ2-7, the V gene TRBV14; TRBD2 might be the D (6 bases). The sequenced sample was peripheral blood. The clonotype comes from a human donor in a cohort sampled during active COVID-19. This CDR3 is CASSQTLGTFLYEQYF. CDR3 nucleotide sequence: TGTGCCAGCAGCCAAACCCTGGGGACTTTTCTCTACGAGCAGTACTTC. Variable domain in full (rest from reference TRBV14 and TRBJ2-7): EAGVTQFPSHSVIEKGQTVTLRCDPISGHDNLYWYRRVMGKEIKFLLHFVKESKQDESGMPNNRFLAERTGGTYSTLKVQPAELEDSGVYFCASSQTLGTFLYEQYFGPGTRLTVT.